The 9 T cell receptor beta chains in this list originate from one sample, sequenced in a study of blood T cell repertoires in COVID-19 (dated by TCRdb to 2020 to 2022). The library was generated by the immunoSEQ multiplex PCR assay. The table was pulled from immuneACCESS by TCRdb, which kept in-frame rearrangements only. Such tables lose some clones; where checked, under half of the loss comes from unresolved V genes, and the rest has no known cause. In all, the sample holds some 180,000 clones, and approximately 82% of those were seen once. The ten largest make up less than 15% of the sample. Specimen: peripheral blood. The receptors derive from a human donor in a cohort sampled during active COVID-19.

This chain links TRBV4-1 with TRBJ2-5; 8 bases are a match to TRBD2. Looked up from germline, CDR1 is MGHRA and CDR2 is YSYEKL. Germline trimming cut 1 base from V and 5 bases from J; bases unmatched to any gene: 12. This CDR3 comprises 17 residues. Here the CDR3 reads CASSQGVITSGRETQYF. CDR3 in DNA: TGCGCCAGCAGCCAAGGGGTGATAACTAGCGGTCGGGAGACCCAGTACTTC.

This clone was counted a single time. The chain links TRBV2 to TRBJ1-3; 8 nucleotides align to TRBD1. CDR1 is SNHLY and CDR2 is FYNNEI in the germline V gene. This CDR3 contains 15 residues. The trim removed 6 bases at V and 4 bases at J, leaving 8 bases unmatched. CDR3: CASSPTGGSGNTIYF. The CDR3 DNA is TGTGCCAGCAGCCCCACAGGGGGAAGCGGAAACACCATATATTTT.

The chain links TRBV4-1 to TRBJ1-2; unclear D gene. Germline assignment: CDR1 MGHRA and CDR2 YSYEKL. There are 14 residues in the CDR3. Between the trimmed V and J ends, which lost 4 bases and 7 bases, there was a span of 16 bases. The CDR3 loop is CASSPSERTGGYTF. The CDR3 DNA sequence: TGCGCCAGCAGCCCGAGTGAAAGGACTGGTGGCTACACCTTC.

This sequence joins TRBV18 and TRBJ2-2; 9 bases fit TRBD1. After removal of 5 bases from V and 1 base from J, the junction contained 2 bases not matched to a gene. Per the germline V gene, CDR1 is KGHSH and CDR2 is LQKENI. This CDR3 has 15 residues. The CDR3 sequence: CASSLGQGNTGELFF. The CDR3 nucleotides read TGTGCCAGCTCATTGGGACAGGGGAACACCGGGGAGCTGTTTTTT. Using reference TRBV18 and TRBJ2-2 for the parts outside the CDR3, the full variable domain is NAGVMQNPRHLVRRRGQEARLRCSPMKGHSHVYWYRQLPEEGLKFMVYLQKENIIDESGMPKERFSAEFPKEGPSILRIQQVVRGDSAAYFCASSLGQGNTGELFFGEGSRLTVL.

The genes are TRBV27 and TRBJ2-1; D not certain. The CDR3 runs to 14 residues. V lost 3 bases, J lost 0 bases, and 6 bases lay in between. Germline CDR1 is MNHEY and CDR2 is SMNVEV (reference sequence). CDR3 sequence: CASSFGSSYNEQFF. Here the CDR3 DNA reads TGTGCCAGCAGTTTCGGTAGCTCCTACAATGAGCAGTTCTTC.

J is TRBJ1-4 and V is TRBV4-1; D is perhaps TRBD1 (5 bases). CDR1 is MGHRA, CDR2 YSYEKL, per germline. The ends were cut back, 2 bases at V and 7 bases at J, with 11 bases in the middle. The CDR3 contains 14 residues. CDR3 in DNA: TGCGCCAGCAGCCAACGGCAGGGTGGTGAAAAACTGTTTTTT. It is translated as CASSQRQGGEKLFF.

This clone was counted only a few times. V and J are TRBV5-4 and TRBJ2-5, with D possibly being TRBD1 (6 bases). The V end lost 0 bases, the J end lost 5 bases, and 11 bases lay between the germline ends. CDR1 SGHNT and CDR2 YYREEE come from the germline V gene (reference sequence). The CDR3 loop spans 14 amino acids. CDR3 bases: TGTGCCAGCAGCTTGGACAGGGCGGAGGAGACCCAGTACTTC. It specifies CASSLDRAEETQYF.

The V gene is TRBV6-5, the J gene TRBJ1-1, with 8 bases aligning to TRBD1. The ends lost 0 bases at V and 6 bases at J; junction bases unmatched: 6. This CDR3 is 15 amino acids long. Germline loops: CDR1 MNHEY, CDR2 SVGAGI. Written as DNA, the CDR3 is TGTGCCAGCAGTTACTCACGGACAGGGATCGCTGAAGCTTTCTTT. This codes for CASSYSRTGIAEAFF.

The J gene is TRBJ1-5, the V gene TRBV10-3; the D gene is possibly TRBD1 (6 bases). Trimming shortened V by 9 bases and J by 0 bases, and 12 bases separated the two germline ends. The germline V gene encodes CDR1 ENHRY and CDR2 SYGVKD. This CDR3 is 14 amino acids long. The CDR3 region is CAIKDSNSNQPQHF. CDR3 coding DNA: TGTGCCATAAAGGACAGCAATAGCAATCAGCCCCAGCATTTT.